These 30 T cell receptor beta chains originate from one sample sequenced in a study of shared clonotypes between healthy human individuals. Libraries were prepared by immunoSEQ multiplex PCR; TCRdb keeps only in-frame clonotypes and omits some of them. The table lists roughly 2.1 million clones, 93% of them singletons, with under 2% in the top ten. Naive CD8 cells comprised CD45RO-negative, CCR7-positively selected cells, excluding terminally differentiated effector memory CD45RA+ cells. The sequenced sample was naive CD8+ T cells from PBMCs. Receptors originate from a man aged 18 to 30 in good health. Some clones in this sample may be carry-over from other donors' samples.

The chain employs TRBV11-2 and TRBJ2-1; no clear D gene. Germline V gene lookup returns CDR1 SGHAT and CDR2 FQNNGV. CDR3 length: 16 residues. Trimming took 0 bases from V and 4 from J, leaving 13 bases between them. The chain's CDR3 is CASSLDVGNLYNEQFF. CDR3 DNA: TGTGCCAGCAGCTTAGATGTAGGGAACCTATACAATGAGCAGTTCTTC. Combining the CDR3 with reference TRBV11-2 and TRBJ2-1 gives the whole variable domain EAGVAQSPRYKIIEKRQSVAFWCNPISGHATLYWYQQILGQGPKLLIQFQNNGVVDDSQLPKDRFSAERLKGVDSTLKIQPAKLEDSAVYLCASSLDVGNLYNEQFFGPGTRLTVL.

This clone was counted once. The chain is built from TRBV7-9 and TRBJ1-1, with D unclear. The ends were cut back, 5 bases at V and 7 bases at J, with 20 bases in the middle. Germline CDR1 and CDR2: SEHNR and FQNEAQ (reference sequence). This CDR3 comprises 15 residues. The CDR3 region has the DNA TGTGCCAGCAGCCTGCTTTTTTCTGGGAACGATGAAGCTTTCTTT. Translated, it gives CASSLLFSGNDEAFF.

V gene TRBV4-1 combines with J gene TRBJ2-1; 11 bases are a match to TRBD2. This CDR3 region has 19 residues. V lost 1 base, J lost 4 bases, and 12 bases stayed unmatched. Per the germline V gene, CDR1 is MGHRA and CDR2 is YSYEKL. The CDR3 here is CASSQADFRLAGYYNEQFF. The CDR3 region has the DNA TGCGCCAGCAGCCAAGCCGACTTTAGACTAGCGGGATATTACAATGAGCAGTTCTTC.

The chain recombines TRBV29-1 with TRBJ2-1; TRBD1 is a possible D gene (5 bases). This CDR3 region has 12 residues. V was clipped by 6 bases and J by 12 bases, with 18 bases between them. The germline V gene has CDR1 SQVTM and CDR2 ANQGSEA. The CDR3 loop is CSVLSGHGVQFF. CDR3 nucleotides: TGCAGCGTGCTGTCAGGACACGGCGTGCAGTTCTTC.

Concerning this clone itself: The junction departs from germline at one end; a sequencing error may be responsible. The J gene is TRBJ2-5, the V gene TRBV11-3, with D unresolved. Germline loops: CDR1 SGHNT, CDR2 YENEEA. This CDR3 contains 13 residues. CDR3 coding DNA: TGTGCCGGCAGCTATGACACACGGGAGACCCAGTACTTC. It yields the protein CAGSYDTRETQYF.

The J gene is TRBJ1-1, the V gene TRBV4-1; no definite D call. This CDR3 contains 14 residues. The V gene lost 0 bases and the J gene lost 4 bases, with 9 bases spanning the gap. Germline CDR1 reads MGHRA; CDR2 reads YSYEKL. The CDR3: CASSQDGRSTEAFF. The CDR3 DNA reads as TGCGCCAGCAGCCAAGATGGCAGAAGCACTGAAGCTTTCTTT.

V usage is TRBV7-9 and J usage is TRBJ2-2, with TRBD1 as a possible D gene (5 bases). Germline CDR1 SEHNR, CDR2 FQNEAQ (reference sequence). The CDR3 is 15 residues long. Trimming cost V 2 bases and J 3 bases, with 10 bases left between them. DNA of the CDR3: TGTGCCAGCAGCTTACCTAGGGGCCACACCGGGGAGCTGTTTTTT. Translation gives CASSLPRGHTGELFF.

V usage is TRBV5-4 and J usage is TRBJ1-1; D gene unclear. Germline lookup yields CDR1 SGHNT and CDR2 YYREEE (reference sequence). Deletions cut 2 bases from V and 11 bases from J, with 13 bases between. The CDR3 extends over 12 amino acids. CDR3 nucleotides: TGTGCCAGCAGCTTATTGGAGGTGGACGCTTTCTTT. This encodes CASSLLEVDAFF.

The genes are TRBV7-3 and TRBJ1-1; D is ambiguous. This CDR3 is 13 amino acids long. In germline, CDR1 is SGHTA, CDR2 FQGTGA. V was pared by 3 bases and J by 1 base, with 6 bases between. DNA of the CDR3: TGTGCCAGCAGCTTGAACCAGAACACTGAAGCTTTCTTT. It codes for CASSLNQNTEAFF.

V usage is TRBV7-9 and J usage is TRBJ1-1; D is unresolved. Germline assignment: CDR1 SEHNR and CDR2 FQNEAQ (reference sequence). The CDR3 spans 14 residues. V dropped 1 base and J dropped 6 bases, with 12 bases sitting between them. CDR3 DNA: TGTGCCAGCAGCTTAGAGCTGCAGAGCCCTGAAGCTTTCTTT. It specifies CASSLELQSPEAFF.

The chain joins TRBV7-3 to TRBJ1-2; a weak D match, TRBD1 (5 bases). The ends were cut back, 5 bases at V and 7 bases at J, with 23 bases in the middle. Germline V gene data show CDR1 as SGHTA and CDR2 as FQGTGA. The CDR3 has 16 amino acids. CDR3: CASSPEAGRGDFGYTF. CDR3 in DNA: TGTGCCAGCAGCCCGGAGGCGGGACGGGGTGATTTTGGCTACACCTTC.

The rearrangement uses TRBV29-1 and TRBJ2-1; D is unresolved. The germline CDR1 and CDR2 sequences are SQVTM and ANQGSEA. With 2 bases removed from V and 3 bases from J, the gap between germline ends came to 17 bases. This CDR3 is 16 amino acids long. CDR3 loop: CSVEYGSNPYYNEQFF. As DNA, the CDR3 is TGCAGCGTTGAATACGGTTCTAATCCCTACTACAATGAGCAGTTCTTC.

This chain connects TRBV28 to TRBJ1-1, with TRBD1 matching over 9 bases. Germline CDR1 reads MDHEN; CDR2 reads SYDVKM. With V trimmed by 7 bases and J by 3 bases, 6 bases remained unmatched. This CDR3 is 14 amino acids long. Written as DNA, the CDR3 is TGTGCCAGCAACCAGGACAGGGGTTACACTGAAGCTTTCTTT. This translates into CASNQDRGYTEAFF.

This chain uses TRBV2 with TRBJ2-2, with 8 nucleotides matching TRBD2. The CDR3 has 16 amino acids. Germline trimming cut 3 bases from V and 0 bases from J; bases unmatched to any gene: 3. Germline V gene data show CDR1 as SNHLY and CDR2 as FYNNEI. The CDR3 DNA sequence: TGTGCCAGCAGTGAGGCGGGAGGTACGAACACCGGGGAGCTGTTTTTT. It is translated as CASSEAGGTNTGELFF.

This chain joins TRBV25-1 and TRBJ2-5; 8 bases are a match to TRBD2. After removal of 5 bases from V and 5 bases from J, the junction contained 13 bases not matched to a gene. The CDR3 runs to 16 residues. CDR1 is MGHDK and CDR2 is SYGVNS in the germline V gene. The CDR3 sequence is CASSIVAGFAEETQYF. The CDR3 nucleotides read TGTGCCAGCAGTATCGTAGCGGGATTTGCGGAGGAGACCCAGTACTTC.

V gene TRBV2 combines with J gene TRBJ2-4, with D tentatively TRBD2 (5 bases). Germline values: CDR1 SNHLY, CDR2 FYNNEI. The CDR3 sequence is 12 residues long. V was clipped by 3 bases and J by 7 bases, with 7 bases between them. The CDR3 loop is CASSERTNIQYF. The CDR3, as DNA: TGTGCCAGCAGTGAGAGGACTAACATTCAGTACTTC. The full variable domain, with the rest looked up from reference TRBV2 and TRBJ2-4, is EPEVTQTPSHQVTQMGQEVILRCVPISNHLYFYWYRQILGQKVEFLVSFYNNEISEKSEIFDDQFSVERPDGSNFTLKIRSTKLEDSAMYFCASSERTNIQYFGAGTRLSVL.

V gene TRBV7-6 combines with J gene TRBJ2-5; D is tentatively TRBD1 or TRBD2 (5 bases each). CDR1 is SGHVS, CDR2 FNYEAQ, per germline. The V and J ends lost 3 bases and 1 base respectively, with 15 bases between them. This CDR3 has 16 residues. The CDR3 region is CASSFFPRELQETQYF. Written as DNA, the CDR3 is TGTGCCAGCAGCTTTTTTCCCAGGGAGCTCCAAGAGACCCAGTACTTC.

The J gene is TRBJ2-1, the V gene TRBV4-1, with a weak D call TRBD1 (6 bases). The germline V gene encodes CDR1 MGHRA and CDR2 YSYEKL. With 3 bases removed from V and 3 bases from J, the gap between germline ends came to 9 bases. CDR3 length: 14 amino acids. The CDR3 coding sequence is TGCGCCAGCAGCCATCAGGGGCACTACAATGAGCAGTTCTTC. It translates to CASSHQGHYNEQFF.

The chain has TRBV19 and TRBJ2-7; D unclear. Germline assignment: CDR1 LNHDA and CDR2 SQIVND (reference sequence). CDR3 length: 14 amino acids. Trimming left V 1 base short and J 7 bases short, with 14 bases between. CDR3 residues: CASSIGLGLGEQYF. The CDR3 DNA reads TGTGCCAGTAGTATAGGGTTGGGCCTCGGAGAGCAGTACTTC.

V gene TRBV4-3 combines with J gene TRBJ2-3; weak D call: TRBD1 (5 bases). The CDR3 length is 16 residues. From germline, CDR1 is LGHNA and CDR2 YSLEER. The V gene lost 0 bases and the J gene lost 5 bases, with 15 bases spanning the gap. CDR3 in amino acids: CASSQDWQGAVDTQYF. CDR3 nucleotide sequence: TGCGCCAGCAGCCAAGATTGGCAGGGTGCAGTAGATACGCAGTATTTT.

This chain uses TRBV7-9 with TRBJ2-7, with a weak D call TRBD1 (6 bases). The germline CDR1 and CDR2 sequences are SEHNR and FQNEAQ (reference sequence). Trimming took off 2 bases at V and 0 bases at J, with 14 bases between the two ends. The length of the CDR3 is 16 residues. CDR3 sequence reads: CASSLWGQGSSYEQYF. The CDR3 DNA reads as TGTGCCAGCAGCTTATGGGGCCAGGGGAGCTCCTACGAGCAGTACTTC.

The gene calls are TRBV15 and TRBJ1-2; perhaps TRBD1 as D (5 bases). This CDR3 has 14 residues. The V gene's germline CDR1 is LNHNV and CDR2 YYDKDF (reference sequence). The V gene lost 5 bases and the J gene lost 6 bases, with 16 bases spanning the gap. The CDR3 bases are TGTGCCACCAGCGCCGCCAGGGATGGCGATGGCTACACCTTC. It encodes CATSAARDGDGYTF.

V usage is TRBV5-6 and J usage is TRBJ2-7; 15 positions agree with TRBD2. The CDR3 runs 15 residues. Germline V gives CDR1 SGHDT, CDR2 YYEEEE. Germline trimming cut 4 bases from V and 6 bases from J; bases unmatched to any gene: 5. CDR3 DNA sequence: TGTGCCAGCAGCCGGACTAGCGGGAGGGCCGGCGAGCAGTACTTC. Translating it yields CASSRTSGRAGEQYF.

Only a few counts were recorded for this clone. The chain combines TRBV27 with TRBJ1-1; 7 bases are a match to TRBD1. The CDR3 has 11 amino acids. With 10 bases clipped from V and 6 bases from J, the junction kept 5 bases outside the gene matches. Germline V gives CDR1 MNHEY, CDR2 SMNVEV (reference sequence). CDR3 coding DNA: TGTGCCACCATGACAGGGTCTGAAGCTTTCTTT. Translating it yields CATMTGSEAFF.

This rearrangement joins TRBV27 to TRBJ2-7, with D possibly being TRBD2 (5 bases). Trimming took 0 bases from V and 2 from J, leaving 11 bases between them. The CDR3 totals 15 residues. Germline CDR1 MNHEY, CDR2 SMNVEV (reference sequence). This chain's CDR3 is CASSLSLAAPYEQYF. CDR3 bases: TGTGCCAGCAGTTTATCCCTAGCCGCCCCCTACGAGCAGTACTTC.

The J gene is TRBJ1-2, the V gene TRBV28; D ambiguous. The ends were cut back, 7 bases at V and 0 bases at J, with 15 bases in the middle. CDR3 length equals 15 residues. CDR1 and CDR2 (germline): MDHEN, SYDVKM. The CDR3 nucleotides are TGTGCCAGCAACGGCAGGAGCTCGGCTAACTATGGCTACACCTTC. Its translation is CASNGRSSANYGYTF.

The chain joins TRBV5-1 to TRBJ2-7; 7 bases fit TRBD1. The V gene's germline CDR1 is SGHRS and CDR2 YFSETQ. This CDR3 is 18 amino acids long. V shed 1 base and J 0 bases; nucleotides not matched to a gene: 13. CDR3 DNA sequence: TGCGCCAGCAGCTTGCTTGGGACAGTAAATCCAAGCTCCTACGAGCAGTACTTC. It codes for CASSLLGTVNPSSYEQYF.

For the CDR3, the DNA is TGTGCCAGCAGCTCTAATTATGGGACATCGTATGACGAGCAGTACTTC. This encodes CASSSNYGTSYDEQYF. The chain is built from TRBV7-2 and TRBJ2-7; a weak D match, TRBD1 (6 bases). V shed 4 bases and J shed 5 bases, with 21 bases lying between them. The CDR3 runs 16 residues. CDR1 is SGHTA and CDR2 is FQGNSA in the germline V gene.

This chain uses TRBV7-8 with TRBJ2-4; D possibly corresponds to TRBD1 (6 bases). This CDR3 has 12 residues. Germline loops: CDR1 SGHVS, CDR2 FQNEAQ. V gave up 0 bases and J gave up 9 bases, with 6 bases separating them. The CDR3, as DNA: TGTGCCAGCAGCTTAGCGGGGGCCATTCAGTACTTC. It translates to CASSLAGAIQYF.

This clone was recorded once. The chain employs TRBV28 and TRBJ2-5, with unresolved D. CDR3 length: 14 amino acids. Germline CDR1 reads MDHEN; CDR2 reads SYDVKM. V was clipped by 4 bases and J by 4 bases, with 13 bases between them. The CDR3 sequence: CASSSLSWPETQYF. The CDR3 DNA reads as TGTGCCAGCAGTTCCCTTTCTTGGCCAGAGACCCAGTACTTC. The whole variable domain, remainder taken from reference TRBV28 and TRBJ2-5, is DVKVTQSSRYLVKRTGEKVFLECVQDMDHENMFWYRQDPGLGLRLIYFSYDVKMKEKGDIPEGYSVSREKKERFSLILESASTNQTSMYLCASSSLSWPETQYFGPGTRLLVL.